This is a list of T cell receptor beta chains from one sample in a study of blood T cell repertoires in COVID-19. Profiled with immunoSEQ multiplex PCR; TCRdb holds only in-frame clones, not every one. The sample records some 130,000 clones, approximately 80% being singletons. The sample comprised peripheral blood. The receptor set was obtained from a woman older than 75 with acute or convalescent COVID-19. Both conserved end residues are trimmed from each CDR3. A D gene is named only where the DNA matches it firmly.

-	TRBV30	AWGLQGNEKLF
TRBD1	TRBV6-5	ASQQGTIAKNIQY
-	TRBV28	ASSFLGAEGTGELF
TRBD2	TRBV4-3	ASSQGLGLAGDGEQF
TRBD2	TRBV7-3	ASSLGTSGDTQY
TRBD1	TRBV29-1	SSTGGDSNYGYT
TRBD1	TRBV30	AWDRVGSYEQY
TRBD2	TRBV7-2	ASSRTPGTRRSVEQF
TRBD1	TRBV7-9	ASSATGGDQPQH
-	TRBV6-5	ASRDTTDTQY
-	TRBV6-5	ASSSVNTEAF
-	TRBV29-1	SVEDQGLGGGYT
-	TRBV21-1	ASSILPSGGLNYGYT
-	TRBV19	ASGFGSIQH
-	TRBV6-2/TRBV6-3	ASSYAIREQY
-	TRBV3-1/TRBV3-2	ASSQQGGQETQY
-	TRBV2	ASSERQGIYGYT
-	TRBV21-1	ASSKEVGGPSEQF
-	TRBV28	ASTLGGTGEKLF
TRBD1	TRBV10-3	AISAGGRNTEAF
-	TRBV7-2	ASSLARSTDTQY
TRBD2	TRBV20-1	SASTTSGSTDTQY
-	TRBV6-5	ASRLNGGAEAF
-	TRBV28	ASRVPQGPQPQH
-	TRBV7-2	ASSPDGGQLYEQY
-	TRBV28	ASSPGGYSNQPQH
-	TRBV4-1	ASSQDGVGANTEAF